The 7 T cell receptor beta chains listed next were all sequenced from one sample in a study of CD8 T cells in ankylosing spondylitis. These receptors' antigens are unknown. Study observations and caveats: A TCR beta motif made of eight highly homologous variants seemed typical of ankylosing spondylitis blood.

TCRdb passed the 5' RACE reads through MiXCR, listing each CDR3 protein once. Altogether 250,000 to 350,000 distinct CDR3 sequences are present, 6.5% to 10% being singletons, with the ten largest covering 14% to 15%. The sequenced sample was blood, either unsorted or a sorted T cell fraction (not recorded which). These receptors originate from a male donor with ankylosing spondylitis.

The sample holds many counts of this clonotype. The CDR3 sequence is CSVEGRPGELFF. DNA for the CDR3: TGCAGCGTTGAAGGCCGGCCCGGGGAGCTGTTTTTT. The rearrangement uses TRBV29-1 and TRBJ2-2; no clear D gene. V was clipped by 1 base and J by 6 bases, with 6 bases between them. This CDR3 comprises 12 residues. CDR1 is SQVTM, CDR2 ANQGSEA, per germline.

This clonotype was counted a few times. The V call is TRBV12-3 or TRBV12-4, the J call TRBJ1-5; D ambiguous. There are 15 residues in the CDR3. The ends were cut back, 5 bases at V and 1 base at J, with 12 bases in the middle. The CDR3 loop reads CASSTGVLSNQPQHF. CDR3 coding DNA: TGTGCCAGCAGTACTGGGGTCCTCAGCAATCAGCCCCAGCATTTT.

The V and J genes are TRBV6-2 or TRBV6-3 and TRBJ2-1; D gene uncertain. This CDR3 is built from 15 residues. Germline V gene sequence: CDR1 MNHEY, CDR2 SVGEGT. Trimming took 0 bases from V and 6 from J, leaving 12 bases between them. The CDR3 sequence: CASSYSRTTLNEQFF. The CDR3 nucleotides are TGTGCCAGCAGTTACTCCCGGACCACCCTCAATGAGCAGTTCTTC.

CDR3 DNA: TGTGCCAGCAGCCCCCGGGCGCCTAGCTCGGAGACCCAGTACTTC. Encoded protein: CASSPRAPSSETQYF. The chain uses TRBV7-8 and TRBJ2-5; a possible D gene is TRBD2 (5 bases). The CDR3 length is 15 residues. V shed 5 bases and J shed 5 bases, with 18 bases lying between them. CDR1 SGHVS and CDR2 FQNEAQ come from the germline V gene.

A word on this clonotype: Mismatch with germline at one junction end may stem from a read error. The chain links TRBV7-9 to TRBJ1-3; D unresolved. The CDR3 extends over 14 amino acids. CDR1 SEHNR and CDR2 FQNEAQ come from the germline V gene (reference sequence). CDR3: CASSLSEVGYTIYF. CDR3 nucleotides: TGTGCCAGCAGCTTATCGGAGGTTGGATACACCATATATTTT.

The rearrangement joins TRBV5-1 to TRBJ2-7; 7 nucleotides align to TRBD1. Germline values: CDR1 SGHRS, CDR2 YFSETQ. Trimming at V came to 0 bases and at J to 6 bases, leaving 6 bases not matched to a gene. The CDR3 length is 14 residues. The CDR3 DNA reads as TGCGCCAGCAGCTTGGAGCCGACAGGGACCGAGCAGTACTTC. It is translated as CASSLEPTGTEQYF. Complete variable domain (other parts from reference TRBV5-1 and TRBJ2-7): KAGVTQTPRYLIKTRGQQVTLSCSPISGHRSVSWYQQTPGQGLQFLFEYFSETQRNKGNFPGRFSGRQFSNSRSEMNVSTLELGDSALYLCASSLEPTGTEQYFGPGTRLTVT.

The CDR3 loop is CASSLLRDSSTDTQYF. In DNA, the CDR3 is TGTGCCAGCAGCCTCCTTCGGGACTCCAGCACAGATACGCAGTATTTT. The chain couples TRBV4-2 to TRBJ2-3; the D gene is possibly TRBD2 (6 bases). The CDR3 has 16 amino acids. CDR1 and CDR2 from the germline V gene are LGHNA and YNFKEQ. V lost 4 bases, J lost 0 bases, and 14 bases lay in between.